Presented here are 28 T cell receptor beta chains from one specimen sequenced in a study of blood T cell repertoires in COVID-19. Assay used: immunoSEQ multiplex PCR; TCRdb lists only in-frame clones, some missing. Among approximately 110,000 clones listed, approximately 84% were seen once. Material: peripheral blood. These receptors were obtained from a woman aged 50 to 60 with acute or convalescent COVID-19.

In DNA, the CDR3 is TGTGCCAGCAGTTATTATCCCGGGAGTCAGTTCTATGGCTACACCTTC. Protein: CASSYYPGSQFYGYTF. The chain employs TRBV6-5 and TRBJ1-2, with unresolved D. Per the germline V gene, CDR1 is MNHEY and CDR2 is SVGAGI. The V gene lost 3 bases and the J gene lost 4 bases, with 18 bases spanning the gap. The CDR3 covers 16 residues.

The rearrangement uses TRBV9 and TRBJ1-2, with 9 bases that match TRBD1. CDR3 length: 17 amino acids. Losses at the gene ends were 0 bases for V and 3 bases for J; bases not matched to a gene: 9. Germline loops: CDR1 SGDLS, CDR2 YYNGEE. CDR3 protein: CASSVEGDRAGDYGYTF. In nucleotides, the CDR3 is TGTGCCAGCAGCGTAGAGGGGGACAGGGCGGGTGACTATGGCTACACCTTC.

The chain uses TRBV21-1 and TRBJ1-1; TRBD1 reflects the table's D call only, with no check against the DNA. TRBV21-1 is an annotated pseudogene. CDR3 length: 17 residues. CDR3 nucleotide sequence: TGTGCCAGCAGCAAAGGGAAAGGGGGCCGAATGAACACTGAAGCTTTCTTT. Translation: CASSKGKGGRMNTEAFF.

The chain carries TRBV19 and TRBJ1-5, with a possible D match to TRBD1 (5 bases). Germline loops: CDR1 LNHDA, CDR2 SQIVND (reference sequence). With 5 bases removed from V and 3 bases from J, the gap between germline ends came to 11 bases. This CDR3 is 14 amino acids long. CDR3 sequence reads: CASSRRDSNQPQHF. Written as DNA, the CDR3 is TGTGCCAGTAGTCGCCGGGACTCCAATCAGCCCCAGCATTTT.

The chain combines TRBV6-5 with TRBJ1-2; 8 positions match TRBD1. V shed 2 bases and J 4 bases; nucleotides not matched to a gene: 9. The CDR3 sequence is 16 residues long. Per germline, CDR1 MNHEY and CDR2 SVGAGI. CDR3 sequence: CASSYIVGTGVYGYTF. The CDR3 nucleotides are TGTGCCAGCAGTTACATCGTCGGGACAGGTGTCTATGGCTACACCTTC.

V and J are TRBV30 and TRBJ2-1; TRBD2 agrees at 8 bases. V trimming: 2 bases; J trimming: 10 bases; junction bases outside the gene matches: 4. CDR3 length: 12 residues. CDR1 is GTSNPN, CDR2 SVGIG, per germline (reference sequence). The chain's CDR3 is CAWSLERGEQFF. The DNA of the CDR3 is TGTGCCTGGAGTCTTGAGCGGGGGGAGCAGTTCTTC.

The V gene is TRBV27, the J gene TRBJ1-3; the D gene is possibly TRBD1 (5 bases). Germline CDR1 is MNHEY and CDR2 is SMNVEV (reference sequence). The CDR3 contains 17 residues. The V gene lost 2 bases and the J gene lost 4 bases, with 18 bases spanning the gap. CDR3 in amino acids: CASSLRGGGTQGNTIYF. The CDR3 bases are TGTGCCAGCAGTTTAAGGGGAGGAGGTACCCAGGGAAACACCATATATTTT.

As concerns this clone: An end of the junction differs from the germline gene, which may be a read error. This rearrangement joins TRBV13 to TRBJ1-5, with a tentative D call TRBD1 (6 bases). The CDR3 totals 14 residues. Germline loops: CDR1 PRHDT, CDR2 FYEKMQ (reference sequence). The chain's CDR3 is CASSVGGGNQPQHF. The CDR3 DNA reads as TGTGCCAGCAGCGTAGGGGGAGGCAATCAGCCCCAGCATTTT.

This clone has a single count. This chain uses TRBV28 with TRBJ2-1; 8 positions match TRBD1. With V trimmed by 8 bases and J by 5 bases, 11 bases remained unmatched. Germline V gene lookup returns CDR1 MDHEN and CDR2 SYDVKM. This CDR3 contains 15 residues. Here the CDR3 DNA reads TGTGCCAGCCTATCCCAGGGGGCGGGTAACAATGAGCAGTTCTTC. This translates into CASLSQGAGNNEQFF.

This clone was detected only once. This sequence joins TRBV19 and TRBJ1-5; D gene unclear. The CDR3 has 15 residues. Germline CDR1 LNHDA, CDR2 SQIVND (reference sequence). V gave up 5 bases and J gave up 3 bases, with 14 bases separating them. The CDR3 here is CASSPRSRINQPQHF. Written as DNA, the CDR3 is TGTGCCAGTAGTCCCAGGTCCAGGATCAATCAGCCCCAGCATTTT.

The rearrangement uses TRBV5-8 and TRBJ1-5; 7 bases are a match to TRBD1. CDR3 size: 15 residues. The junction had 10 bases not matched to a gene; V was cut back by 2 bases and J by 8 bases. Germline V CDR1 and CDR2: SGHTS, YDEGEE. The CDR3 DNA reads as TGTGCCAGCAGCTTAGTAAGACAGGGTTTGAAGCCCCAGCATTTT. Translated: CASSLVRQGLKPQHF.

This chain uses TRBV19 with TRBJ1-2, with 7 bases identical to TRBD1. Germline CDR1 is LNHDA and CDR2 is SQIVND (reference sequence). V was clipped by 3 bases and J by 2 bases; unmatched bases: 9. The CDR3 covers 16 residues. The CDR3 here is CASSMMPGQSNYGYTF. For the CDR3, the DNA is TGTGCCAGTAGTATGATGCCGGGACAGTCCAACTATGGCTACACCTTC.

The V gene is TRBV9, the J gene TRBJ1-1; 8 bases are a match to TRBD1. In germline, CDR1 is SGDLS, CDR2 YYNGEE. J gave up 1 base and V 0 bases, and 5 bases lay outside the gene matches. The CDR3 is made up of 16 amino acids. As DNA, the CDR3 is TGTGCCAGCAGCGTAGTCCAGGGGGCCGGGAACACTGAAGCTTTCTTT. Translation: CASSVVQGAGNTEAFF.

This chain connects TRBV4-2 to TRBJ1-2; TRBD1 is a possible D gene (6 bases). Germline V CDR1 and CDR2: LGHNA, YNFKEQ. The CDR3 is 13 amino acids. V was shortened by 2 bases and J by 8 bases, with 12 bases between the two germline ends. This CDR3 reads CASSQRGGEGYTF. CDR3 DNA: TGTGCCAGCAGCCAAAGGGGGGGAGAAGGCTACACCTTC.

The chain couples TRBV27 to TRBJ2-7, with TRBD1 matching over 7 bases. After removal of 5 bases from V and 0 bases from J, the junction contained 19 bases not matched to a gene. Germline CDR1 is MNHEY and CDR2 is SMNVEV (reference sequence). The CDR3 runs to 19 residues. The CDR3 DNA is TGTGCCAGCAGTCCGTTTGGCCCCATGACAGGGCTGAACTCCTACGAGCAGTACTTC. Translating it yields CASSPFGPMTGLNSYEQYF.

This chain joins TRBV7-2 and TRBJ2-7; 7 nucleotides agree with TRBD1. CDR3 length: 17 residues. V was pared by 4 bases and J by 0 bases, with 12 bases of the junction left unmatched. Germline loops: CDR1 SGHTA, CDR2 FQGNSA. CDR3 sequence: CASSSRTGQSVSYEQYF. The CDR3 coding sequence is TGTGCCAGCAGCTCGCGAACGGGACAGTCGGTCTCCTACGAGCAGTACTTC.

The rearrangement uses TRBV2 and TRBJ1-4, with 7 positions matching TRBD1. Germline V CDR1 and CDR2: SNHLY, FYNNEI. The CDR3 is 13 amino acids. Trimming removed 6 bases from V and 2 bases from J; junction bases left unmatched: 0. This chain's CDR3 is CASRGQTNEKLFF. In DNA form, the CDR3 reads TGTGCCAGCAGGGGACAGACTAATGAAAAACTGTTTTTT.

The genes are TRBV24-1 and TRBJ1-2; weak D call: TRBD1 (6 bases). Trimming removed 4 bases from V and 3 bases from J, with 11 bases in between. Germline CDR1 is KGHDR and CDR2 is SFDVKD. This CDR3 has 14 amino acids. The CDR3 coding sequence is TGTGCCACCAGTGACGTACAGGGAGACTATGGCTACACCTTC. This translates into CATSDVQGDYGYTF.

The genes are TRBV5-1 and TRBJ1-1, with 9 bases that match TRBD1. This CDR3 has 15 amino acids. With 0 bases clipped from V and 4 bases from J, the junction kept 4 bases outside the gene matches. Germline V CDR1 and CDR2: SGHRS, YFSETQ. In DNA, the CDR3 is TGCGCCAGCAGCTTGGGTACAGGGGGCGTCACTGAAGCTTTCTTT. Residues: CASSLGTGGVTEAFF.

This clone was counted a single time. The chain combines TRBV14 with TRBJ1-1; 7 nucleotides line up with TRBD1. The CDR3 spans 13 residues. Trimming took 4 bases from V and 4 from J; bases not matched to a gene: 3. Germline V gene lookup returns CDR1 SGHDN and CDR2 FVKESK. Here the CDR3 DNA reads TGTGCCAGCAGCCGCAACAGGGGCACTGAAGCTTTCTTT. Translated: CASSRNRGTEAFF.

The chain has TRBV7-2 and TRBJ2-7; 11 bases align to TRBD2. After removal of 5 bases from V and 4 bases from J, the junction contained 10 bases not matched to a gene. Germline loops: CDR1 SGHTA, CDR2 FQGNSA. CDR3 size: 16 residues. CDR3 residues: CASSVSGGAVGYEQYF. In nucleotides, the CDR3 is TGTGCCAGCAGCGTTAGCGGGGGGGCGGTTGGATACGAGCAGTACTTC.

This chain connects TRBV6-5 to TRBJ2-6; D is perhaps TRBD1 (6 bases). The CDR3 runs 15 residues. Trimming removed 11 bases at V and 1 base at J, with 15 bases between. CDR1 and CDR2 (germline): MNHEY, SVGAGI. CDR3 bases: TGTGCCGGAGAAAAACAGGGATCTGGGGCCAACGTCCTGACTTTC. Protein sequence: CAGEKQGSGANVLTF.

The J gene is TRBJ1-6, the V gene TRBV7-3; no clear D gene. The V gene lost 5 bases and the J gene lost 6 bases, with 8 bases spanning the gap. Germline V lookup: CDR1 SGHTA, CDR2 FQGTGA. This CDR3 contains 13 residues. The CDR3 DNA is TGTGCCAGCAGCCCAAATGTTAATTCACCCCTCCACTTT. This sequence encodes CASSPNVNSPLHF.

The chain couples TRBV6-4 to TRBJ2-3; 7 bases map to TRBD2. The CDR3 consists of 15 residues. V shed 6 bases and J 2 bases; nucleotides not matched to a gene: 8. The germline V gene encodes CDR1 MRHNA and CDR2 SNTAGT. The CDR3 sequence is CASSAGTTNTDTQYF. Written as DNA, the CDR3 is TGTGCCAGCAGCGCCGGGACTACCAACACAGATACGCAGTATTTT.

The rearrangement joins TRBV5-6 to TRBJ1-4; D unresolved. This CDR3 comprises 14 residues. Between the trimmed V and J ends, which lost 0 bases and 8 bases, there was a span of 11 bases. CDR1 is SGHDT and CDR2 is YYEEEE in the germline V gene. In DNA, the CDR3 is TGTGCCAGCAGCTTGGGTGTTACGGTGGAAAAACTGTTTTTT. Translated, it gives CASSLGVTVEKLFF.

The chain links TRBV12-3 or TRBV12-4 to TRBJ1-1, with D unclear. The CDR3 totals 11 residues. V lost 2 bases to trimming and J lost 8 bases, with 6 bases between them. The chain's CDR3 is CASSLLEEAFF. DNA of the CDR3: TGTGCCAGCAGTTTACTAGAAGAAGCTTTCTTT.

V is TRBV9 and J is TRBJ1-1; D remains ambiguous. CDR3 length: 14 residues. V lost 4 bases and J 7 bases, leaving 17 bases between the germline ends. Germline V CDR1 and CDR2: SGDLS, YYNGEE. The CDR3 region is CASSPPGQAGEAFF. The CDR3 nucleotides read TGTGCCAGCAGCCCTCCTGGTCAGGCAGGTGAAGCTTTCTTT.

This sequence joins TRBV12-3 or TRBV12-4 and TRBJ2-1; 8 nucleotides align to TRBD1. This CDR3 comprises 12 residues. J gave up 7 bases and V 8 bases, and 4 bases lay outside the gene matches. CDR3 DNA sequence: TGTGCCAGCCGACAGGGGCGTAATGAGCAGTTCTTC. It encodes CASRQGRNEQFF.